Detailed here is one TCR beta chain. Its antigen is unknown. The source of the sample is a study of T-cell memory formation after mild COVID-19. CDR3 length: 14 residues. Deletions cut 5 bases from V and 1 base from J, with 10 bases between. CDR1 is MNHNY, CDR2 SVGAGI, per germline (reference sequence). Barcoded TCR alpha and TCR beta cDNA libraries with UMIs came from 5'RACE using constant-segment primers. TCRdb processed the 5' RACE reads anew with MiXCR; each CDR3 protein has one entry. The sample records 350,000 to 550,000 distinct CDR3 sequences, approximately 19% being singletons. Study-wide points: There was a balanced CD4/CD8 profile in clones contracting day 15 to 85, and later expanders leaned CD4+. Second-wave clones peaking on day 37 lacked confirmed SARS-CoV-2 specificity. Of the contracting clones, CD4+ ones lay mainly in CM and EM, and CD8+ ones in EMRA.

Sequencing was performed on PBMCs or a T cell subset sorted from them (not recorded which). The chain has TRBV6-6 and TRBJ2-3; no clear D. This TCR came from a man younger than 35 who had mild COVID-19 (a few samples of this study predate the infection). Cell type and time point are not known. For the CDR3, the DNA is TGTGCCAGCAGTGGGCGGCTAGGCACAGATACGCAGTATTTT. Its protein is CASSGRLGTDTQYF.